The 25 T cell receptor beta chains listed next were all sequenced from one sample in a study of blood T cell repertoires in COVID-19 (dated by TCRdb to between 2020 and 2021). Receptor amplification or capture employed the immunoSEQ multiplex PCR assay. TCRdb mirrors the immuneACCESS table, restricted to in-frame sequences. Some clones are absent from its copies; in checked studies, under half trace to an unresolved V gene, and the reason for the others is unknown. The sample includes some 400,000 clones, with around 87% observed a single time. The top ten hold about 2% of the sample. Sequencing was carried out using peripheral blood. These receptors were obtained from a woman between 55 and 75 years old with COVID-19, enrolled during active disease.

V is TRBV19 and J is TRBJ1-1; 9 bases match TRBD1. Germline values: CDR1 LNHDA, CDR2 SQIVND (reference sequence). V was clipped by 3 bases and J by 0 bases; unmatched bases: 8. The CDR3 is made up of 17 amino acids. The DNA of the CDR3 is TGTGCCAGTAGTATGAACAGGGGGCTGGTTATGAACACTGAAGCTTTCTTT. This encodes CASSMNRGLVMNTEAFF.

This clone has a handful of counts. This chain connects TRBV7-2 to TRBJ1-2; a weak D match, TRBD1 (6 bases). The ends were cut back, 5 bases at V and 8 bases at J, with 21 bases in the middle. Germline lookup yields CDR1 SGHTA and CDR2 FQGNSA. The CDR3 has 15 residues. Here the CDR3 DNA reads TGTGCCAGCAGCGCCCAACAGGGTATGGCTGGGGGCTACACCTTC. Translating it yields CASSAQQGMAGGYTF.

The rearrangement links TRBV10-3 to TRBJ2-2, with TRBD1 identical over 9 bases. CDR1 ENHRY and CDR2 SYGVKD come from the germline V gene. The CDR3 sequence is 14 residues long. V lost 8 bases, J lost 5 bases, and 6 bases stayed unmatched. CDR3 bases: TGTGCCATCGCCGGGACAGGGAGTACCGGGGAGCTGTTTTTT. It translates to CAIAGTGSTGELFF.

This clone appeared once. Different DNA sequences within this sample yield the same CDR3. The rearrangement joins TRBV5-1 to TRBJ2-3, with a possible D match to TRBD1 (6 bases). Looked up from germline, CDR1 is SGHRS and CDR2 is YFSETQ. The CDR3 extends over 14 amino acids. V was pared by 4 bases and J by 0 bases, with 9 bases between. This CDR3 is CASSGGPSTDTQYF. The CDR3 bases are TGCGCCAGCAGCGGGGGCCCTAGCACAGATACGCAGTATTTT.

This chain connects TRBV29-1 to TRBJ2-1; no definite D call. V was trimmed by 6 bases and J by 4 bases, leaving 22 bases between them. From germline, CDR1 is SQVTM and CDR2 ANQGSEA. This CDR3 comprises 16 residues. CDR3 sequence reads: CSVAVMIDSKYNEQFF. CDR3 in DNA: TGCAGCGTCGCCGTTATGATCGATAGTAAATACAATGAGCAGTTCTTC.

The genes are TRBV27 and TRBJ1-5, with 7 bases lining up with TRBD1. The junction had 10 bases not matched to a gene; V was cut back by 5 bases and J by 6 bases. CDR3 length equals 15 residues. Germline loops: CDR1 MNHEY, CDR2 SMNVEV (reference sequence). The CDR3 region has the DNA TGTGCCAGCAGTCCCGACAGGGATTCGGGTCAGCCCCAGCATTTT. This translates into CASSPDRDSGQPQHF.

In its sample, this clone was seen once. The chain employs TRBV5-8 and TRBJ2-3; D not certain. Germline values: CDR1 SGHTS, CDR2 YDEGEE. The CDR3 totals 14 residues. V gave up 0 bases and J gave up 0 bases, with 5 bases separating them. Here the CDR3 DNA reads TGTGCCAGCAGCTTGGGAGTGAGCACAGATACGCAGTATTTT. Amino acid sequence: CASSLGVSTDTQYF.

This sequence joins TRBV29-1 and TRBJ2-1; D is possibly TRBD1 (5 bases). CDR3 size: 14 residues. V lost 1 base to trimming and J lost 0 bases, with 7 bases between them. The V gene's germline CDR1 is SQVTM and CDR2 ANQGSEA. CDR3: CSVEGGLSYNEQFF. The CDR3 DNA reads TGCAGCGTTGAAGGGGGCCTCTCCTACAATGAGCAGTTCTTC.

This sequence joins TRBV7-9 and TRBJ2-3, with D possibly being TRBD2 (6 bases). Between the trimmed V and J ends, which lost 3 bases and 7 bases, there was a span of 14 bases. This CDR3 comprises 14 residues. Germline V gene lookup returns CDR1 SEHNR and CDR2 FQNEAQ (reference sequence). The CDR3 bases are TGTGCCAGCAGCTTGCCGGCAGGAGGGCATACGCAGTATTTT. It yields the protein CASSLPAGGHTQYF.

This chain joins TRBV5-6 and TRBJ1-5; D gene unclear. This CDR3 spans 13 amino acids. CDR1 and CDR2 (germline): SGHDT, YYEEEE. V lost 4 bases to trimming and J lost 6 bases, with 11 bases between them. The chain's CDR3 is CASSPYRSQPQHF. CDR3 bases: TGTGCCAGCAGCCCCTACCGGAGTCAGCCCCAGCATTTT.

This chain joins TRBV19 and TRBJ2-2; tentative D call: TRBD1 (5 bases). There are 15 residues in the CDR3. V lost 1 base, J lost 8 bases, and 14 bases lay in between. CDR1 LNHDA and CDR2 SQIVND come from the germline V gene (reference sequence). In DNA, the CDR3 is TGTGCCAGTAGTATAGGGCAGGGATTATCTGGGGAGCTGTTTTTT. Translation gives CASSIGQGLSGELFF. The whole variable domain, remainder taken from reference TRBV19 and TRBJ2-2, is DGGITQSPKYLFRKEGQNVTLSCEQNLNHDAMYWYRQDPGQGLRLIYYSQIVNDFQKGDIAEGYSVSREKKESFPLTVTSAQKNPTAFYLCASSIGQGLSGELFFGEGSRLTVL.

Details on this clone: Other DNA sequences from this sample encode an identical CDR3 as well. The chain links TRBV5-1 to TRBJ2-3; 12 bases agree with TRBD2. The CDR3 has 16 residues. Looked up from germline, CDR1 is SGHRS and CDR2 is YFSETQ. The ends lost 3 bases at V and 0 bases at J; junction bases unmatched: 2. The CDR3: CASSSGLAGSTDTQYF. The CDR3 DNA is TGCGCCAGCAGCTCGGGACTAGCGGGTAGCACAGATACGCAGTATTTT.

The J gene is TRBJ1-4, the V gene TRBV12-5; D may be TRBD1 (6 bases). CDR3 length: 15 residues. The V end lost 5 bases, the J end lost 8 bases, and 18 bases lay between the germline ends. Germline assignment: CDR1 LGHNT and CDR2 FRNRAP. CDR3 bases: TGTGCTAGTGGTCTAGGACAGCTAAGAGGCGAAAAACTGTTTTTT. As protein: CASGLGQLRGEKLFF.

The chain has TRBV7-3 and TRBJ2-3, with 7 bases matching TRBD1. Germline CDR1 SGHTA, CDR2 FQGTGA. V lost 4 bases, J lost 0 bases, and 4 bases stayed unmatched. This CDR3 region has 15 residues. CDR3 sequence: CASSWGQFSTDTQYF. CDR3 bases: TGTGCCAGCAGCTGGGGACAGTTTAGCACAGATACGCAGTATTTT.

This clone was counted once. The chain joins TRBV2 to TRBJ2-6, with 10 bases fitting TRBD1. The V gene end was trimmed by 5 bases and the J gene end by 1 base; junction bases not matched to a gene: 14. Germline values: CDR1 SNHLY, CDR2 FYNNEI. The CDR3 loop spans 20 amino acids. The DNA of the CDR3 is TGTGCCAGCAGTAATTTCCGCTCGGGACAGGGGTTTTCTGGGGCCAACGTCCTGACTTTC. Encoded protein: CASSNFRSGQGFSGANVLTF.

V is TRBV28 and J is TRBJ1-2; no firm D call. The CDR3 has 12 amino acids. Trimming stripped 3 bases from V and 7 bases from J, with 9 bases between. Germline CDR1 MDHEN, CDR2 SYDVKM. Here the CDR3 DNA reads TGTGCCAGCAGTTTGGCGGGGAGTGGCTACACCTTC. It translates to CASSLAGSGYTF.

The chain uses TRBV7-9 and TRBJ1-4; 9 bases map to TRBD1. Germline V gives CDR1 SEHNR, CDR2 FQNEAQ (reference sequence). The trim removed 1 base at V and 8 bases at J, leaving 5 bases unmatched. The CDR3 has 15 amino acids. CDR3 sequence (DNA): TGTGCCAGCAGCTTAGGAACAGGGGGCAGGGAAAAACTGTTTTTT. Its protein is CASSLGTGGREKLFF.

This chain uses TRBV9 with TRBJ2-3; 11 bases agree with TRBD1. Per the germline V gene, CDR1 is SGDLS and CDR2 is YYNGEE. The CDR3 runs 15 residues. V shed 1 base and J 5 bases; nucleotides not matched to a gene: 3. CDR3 in DNA: TGTGCCAGCAGCGTATGGGGACAGGGGGTAGATACGCAGTATTTT. This translates into CASSVWGQGVDTQYF.

This chain uses TRBV6-5 with TRBJ2-7; 7 bases fit TRBD1. There are 15 residues in the CDR3. Germline CDR1 is MNHEY and CDR2 is SVGAGI. Germline trimming cut 0 bases from V and 6 bases from J; bases unmatched to any gene: 8. The CDR3 DNA is TGTGCCAGCAGTTACTCCCGGACAGGTCCGACCGAGCAGTACTTC. It encodes CASSYSRTGPTEQYF.

The rearrangement links TRBV4-2 to TRBJ2-3; TRBD2 might be the D (7 bases). CDR1 LGHNA and CDR2 YNFKEQ come from the germline V gene. This CDR3 has 17 residues. V was pared by 4 bases and J by 3 bases, with 20 bases between. In DNA, the CDR3 is TGTGCCAGCAGCCTCCATTATAGGGGGGGCGGTACAGATACGCAGTATTTT. It is translated as CASSLHYRGGGTDTQYF.

The J gene is TRBJ1-4, the V gene TRBV11-2; 7 nucleotides match TRBD1. Trimming removed 5 bases from V and 8 bases from J; junction bases left unmatched: 20. There are 18 residues in the CDR3. Germline V gives CDR1 SGHAT, CDR2 FQNNGV. The CDR3 sequence is CASSPNPGSKGGGEKLFF. CDR3 in DNA: TGTGCCAGCAGCCCCAACCCGGGTAGTAAAGGGGGCGGAGAAAAACTGTTTTTT.

The chain joins TRBV5-4 to TRBJ2-3; D not resolved. Looked up from germline, CDR1 is SGHNT and CDR2 is YYREEE (reference sequence). Trimming stripped 0 bases from V and 0 bases from J, with 8 bases between. The CDR3 spans 15 residues. The CDR3 reads CASSLAAGSTDTQYF. CDR3 DNA: TGTGCCAGCAGCTTGGCGGCAGGTAGCACAGATACGCAGTATTTT.

About this clone: The same CDR3 arises from other DNA sequences in this sample as well. The chain joins TRBV12-3 or TRBV12-4 to TRBJ1-1; no reliable D call. The CDR3 is made up of 13 amino acids. Trimming shortened V by 6 bases and J by 0 bases, and 8 bases separated the two germline ends. Written as DNA, the CDR3 is TGTGCCAGCAGCAGACAAGTGAACACTGAAGCTTTCTTT. It encodes CASSRQVNTEAFF.

The chain is built from TRBV4-2 and TRBJ2-2; 9 nucleotides line up with TRBD2. Trimming took 5 bases from V and 0 from J; bases not matched to a gene: 4. Per germline, CDR1 LGHNA and CDR2 YNFKEQ. The length of the CDR3 is 16 residues. The CDR3 spells CASSSSGGPNTGELFF. Written as DNA, the CDR3 is TGTGCCAGCAGCTCAAGCGGGGGGCCGAACACCGGGGAGCTGTTTTTT.

This sequence joins TRBV4-1 and TRBJ2-1; 9 bases match TRBD2. The junction had 4 bases not matched to a gene; V was cut back by 0 bases and J by 4 bases. The CDR3 is 16 residues long. The germline gives CDR1 MGHRA, CDR2 YSYEKL. This CDR3 reads CASSQDQSGRYNEQFF. The CDR3 coding sequence is TGCGCCAGCAGCCAAGATCAAAGCGGGAGGTACAATGAGCAGTTCTTC.